Sequencing of this T cell receptor (beta chain) was carried out in a study of blood T cell repertoires in COVID-19 (dated by TCRdb to 2018 to 2021). As for the study more broadly: Samples covering the acute and convalescent phases of COVID-19 were provided by collaborators in the United States, Italy and Spain. The samples were drawn from two sources: the first 160 participants of the ongoing ImmuneRACE study, and 1,000 to 1,500 subjects contributed by 6 global collaborators. The repertoires were made available in a free public database intended to serve as a resource for research on the immune response to SARS-CoV-2. Subjects who had been exposed to COVID-19, were actively infected with it, or had recovered from it provided the deeply sampled blood TCRbeta repertoires that made up the dataset. A de-identified subject ID, COVID-19 status, age in years and sex were almost always included in the sample metadata. The material from the prospective study consisted of cDNA or gDNA derived from T cells, B-cell-depleted T cells, or PBMCs. Where HLA class I and class II types were available, the types were taken from metadata supplied by the sample provider, not from assay-based typing.

The CDR3 spans 18 residues, from the cysteine through the phenylalanine. Left in the record is the CDR3 DNA by itself, 54 bases read in frame from the first base. V and J lose 4 bases and 5 bases, and a span of 26 bases separates them. Sequences MNHEY (CDR1) and SMNVEV (CDR2) are obtained from the germline V gene (reference sequence). As to this clone: Its cognate antigen has yet to be identified. No base-level quality is on record; no much larger clone is a single base apart.

The immunoSEQ Assay, a bias-controlled multiplex PCR, was used to amplify TCRbeta CDR3 regions from genomic DNA. As for how the authors treated the data: The number of nucleated cells in each sample was estimated from the amplification of reference gene primers within the assay. Sequence reads were collapsed and filtered to measure the absolute abundance of every unique TCRbeta CDR3 rearrangement. For each sample, productive Simpson clonality was calculated by taking the square root of Simpson's diversity index across productive rearrangements. TCRdb holds this immuneACCESS table with in-frame rearrangements only. Some clones are missing; in checked studies, unresolved V genes explain under half, and the rest has no known cause. Clone size and V and J calls were adopted from that table, with D and trimming inferred from the DNA. This sample gives over 150,000 clones in total; roughly 87% of them show up just once. The biggest ten clones account for 7% to 8% of the sample.

Paper-wide results and their limitations: The quantity of clinical and demographic metadata differed by source and by participant and was supplied without curation.

Enrolling through a virtual design, the prospective study's participants ranged in age from roughly 18 to 95 years and lived across roughly 23 United States geographic areas. In the prospective study, cohorts were assigned on the basis of participant-reported clinical history obtained from a screening survey and a study questionnaire. Recovered participants in ImmuneRACE Cohort 3 were defined as having two consecutive negative NP/OP PCR tests, clearance from a healthcare professional, or resolution of symptoms. In the prospective study, whole blood, serum and a nasopharyngeal or oropharyngeal swab were collected from each participant by mobile phlebotomists. Over a roughly 2-month period, participants in the prospective study had the option of providing additional blood draws and questionnaires. Before DNA extraction, prospective study blood samples were shipped either frozen or at room temperature.

The chain employs TRBV27 and TRBJ1-2; tentative D gene TRBD1, with 6 bases matching. This receptor was obtained from a woman between 50 and 59 years old who had recovered from COVID-19. Sequenced: PBMCs or T cells enriched from blood (not recorded which). In nucleotides, the sequence is TGTGCCAGCAGTTCGACTCGGGGGGTACAGGGATTATCTTATGGCTACACCTTC. Translated, this gives CASSSTRGVQGLSYGYTF.